This T cell receptor beta chain was captured by sequencing in a study of lymphopenia after photon versus proton radiotherapy. Whole-study results and caveats: Post-nadir diversity loss with photons came from oligoclonal expansion, particularly CD8+ Temra cells. Relative stability marked proton patients; photon patients lost diversity and naive cells.

Sequencing used immunoSEQ multiplex PCR; TCRdb keeps in-frame clones, though not all of them. The sample includes approximately 66,000 clones, 86% of them seen just once. Note on this clone: Its antigen is unknown.

Germline V gene lookup returns CDR1 LNHDA and CDR2 SQIVND (reference sequence). V shed 1 base and J shed 3 bases, with 15 bases lying between them. The CDR3 length is 17 residues. Source: peripheral blood, taken from a patient treated with photon-based radiotherapy. This TCR came from a man aged 35-49 years with gastric cancer. The V call is TRBV19, the J call TRBJ2-2; TRBD2 might be the D (5 bases). Written as DNA, the CDR3 is TGTGCCAGTAGTATAGGGACTCGTATTACGTACACCGGGGAGCTGTTTTTT. Translated, it gives CASSIGTRITYTGELFF.